The text below deals with one T cell receptor beta chain. No cognate antigen has been identified for it. Per-base quality was not reported, and no clone a single base away is much larger than it. CDR1 SNHLY and CDR2 FYNNEI were looked up in the germline V gene. V was cut back by 8 bases and J by 2 bases, leaving a gap of 11 bases between them. Including the terminal cysteine and phenylalanine, the CDR3 comprises 13 residues. CDR3 DNA only is kept here, 39 bases in frame from base 1. This sample stems from a study of early T cells in non-severe SARS-CoV-2 infection (TCRdb year 2021). Background on the whole study: Bulk RNA from unsorted whole blood was used for TCR sequencing, so alpha and beta chains could not be paired. General conclusions and limits of the study: VDJdb matching was skewed toward anti-spike CD8 responses and likely underestimated virus-specific expansions, missing private and CD4 specificities.

Libraries were prepared through 5' RACE. The listed sequencing device is NextSeq 500. In the TCR library protocol, unique molecular identifiers were attached to individual cDNA molecules to correct for PCR bias and sequencing error. Both TCR alpha and beta chains were sequenced, and tight co-correlation was observed between alpha and beta sequence abundances in each sample. For the original study's pipeline: Decombinator V4 was used to perform V gene, J gene and CDR3 annotation of TCR sequences. TCRs were defined as expanded if a significant change between any two time points was detected under a Poisson model with p below 0.0001. TCR abundances were normalised to the total number of TCRs sequenced per sample and were expressed as counts per million. MAIT TCRs were defined by TRAV1-2 paired with TRAJ12, TRAJ20 or TRAJ33, and iNKT TCRs by TRAV10 paired with TRAJ18. VDJdb, accessed 1 November 2021, was searched for CMV, EBV and SARS-CoV-2 annotated TCRs, excluding TCRs annotated for multiple antigens. In TCRdb, the public reads were trimmed at Q25 with fastp and aligned with MiXCR, with productive beta chains retained. CDR3 protein duplicates are merged, each entry listing the most common genes and DNA. The V and J calls were determined by TCRdb, not by the authors. This sample comprises tens of thousands of distinct CDR3 sequences, roughly 12% of them detected only once. The ten largest clones add up to approximately 1.3% of the sample.

A case-control design nested within a healthcare worker cohort in London, UK, was used, with weekly nasopharyngeal swab PCR tests and blood sampling performed. Healthcare workers were recruited between 23 and 31 March 2020, during the week of the UK lockdown, and were followed weekly for up to roughly 15 weeks. The receptor was derived from an adult who was a healthcare worker with PCR-confirmed SARS-CoV-2 infection or an uninfected control (not recorded which). In this chain, TRBV2 is recombined with TRBJ2-3; the D segment could be TRBD2, given 6 matching bases. Sequenced material: whole blood, taken at baseline. In nucleotide form, the sequence is TGTGCCAGCCTCCGGGACTCCACAGATACGCAGTATTTT. It specifies CASLRDSTDTQYF. The CDR3 plus the reference TRBV2 and TRBJ2-3 genes for the other parts give the full variable domain: EPEVTQTPSHQVTQMGQEVILRCVPISNHLYFYWYRQILGQKVEFLVSFYNNEISEKSEIFDDQFSVERPDGSNFTLKIRSTKLEDSAMYFCASLRDSTDTQYFGPGTRLTVL.